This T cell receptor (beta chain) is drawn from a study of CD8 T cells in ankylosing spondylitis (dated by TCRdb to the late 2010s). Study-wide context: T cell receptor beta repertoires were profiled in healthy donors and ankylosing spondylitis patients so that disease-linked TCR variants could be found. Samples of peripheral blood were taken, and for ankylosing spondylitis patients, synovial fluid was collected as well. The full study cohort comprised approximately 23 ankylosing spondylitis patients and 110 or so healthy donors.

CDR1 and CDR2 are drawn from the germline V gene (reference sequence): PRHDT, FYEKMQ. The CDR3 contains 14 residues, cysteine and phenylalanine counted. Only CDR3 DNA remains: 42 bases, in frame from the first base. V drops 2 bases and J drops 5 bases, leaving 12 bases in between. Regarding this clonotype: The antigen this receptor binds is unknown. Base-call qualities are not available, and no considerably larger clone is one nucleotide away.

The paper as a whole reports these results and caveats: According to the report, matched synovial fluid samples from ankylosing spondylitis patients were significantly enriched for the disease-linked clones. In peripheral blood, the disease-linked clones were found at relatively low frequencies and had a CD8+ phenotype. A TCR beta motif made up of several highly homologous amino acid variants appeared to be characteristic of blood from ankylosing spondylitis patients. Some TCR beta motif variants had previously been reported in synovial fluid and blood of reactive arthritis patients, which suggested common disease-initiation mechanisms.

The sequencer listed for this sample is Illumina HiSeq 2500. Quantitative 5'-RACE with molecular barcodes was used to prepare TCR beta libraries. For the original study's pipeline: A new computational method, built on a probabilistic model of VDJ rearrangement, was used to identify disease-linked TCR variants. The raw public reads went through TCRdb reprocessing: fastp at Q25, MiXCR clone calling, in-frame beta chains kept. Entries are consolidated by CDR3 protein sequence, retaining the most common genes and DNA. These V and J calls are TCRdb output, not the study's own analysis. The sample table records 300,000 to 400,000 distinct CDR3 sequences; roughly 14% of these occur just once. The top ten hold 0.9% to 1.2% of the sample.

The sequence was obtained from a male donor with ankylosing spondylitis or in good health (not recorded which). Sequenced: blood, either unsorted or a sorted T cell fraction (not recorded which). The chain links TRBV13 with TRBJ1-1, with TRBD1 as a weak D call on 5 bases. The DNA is TGTGCCAGCAGCTTACGGGGGGAAACAACTGAAGCTTTCTTT. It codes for CASSLRGETTEAFF.